The 3 T cell receptor beta chains given below trace back to one sample, sequenced in a study of siplizumab effects on memory and regulatory T cells. Profiled with immunoSEQ multiplex PCR; TCRdb holds only in-frame clones, not every one. This sample yields roughly 100,000 clones, of which 93% are seen a single time; 6.5% belongs to the top ten. The specimen sequenced was CD8+ T cells sorted from blood. These TCRs come from a human donor in good health.

This clone was detected only a few times. The J gene is TRBJ2-7, the V gene TRBV13, with D unresolved. Germline CDR1 reads PRHDT; CDR2 reads FYEKMQ (reference sequence). CDR3 length: 11 amino acids. V lost 3 bases and J 3 bases, leaving 3 bases between the germline ends. The CDR3 sequence: CASSLDYEQYF. CDR3 nucleotide sequence: TGTGCCAGCAGCTTGGACTACGAGCAGTACTTC. The whole variable domain, filled in from reference TRBV13 and TRBJ2-7, reads AAGVIQSPRHLIKEKRETATLKCYPIPRHDTVYWYQQGPGQDPQFLISFYEKMQSDKGSIPDRFSAQQFSDYHSELNMSSLELGDSALYFCASSLDYEQYFGPGTRLTVT.

The chain combines TRBV7-6 with TRBJ2-2, with 12 bases that match TRBD2. Germline lookup yields CDR1 SGHVS and CDR2 FNYEAQ. The CDR3 is 17 residues long. V was clipped by 0 bases and J by 7 bases; unmatched bases: 6. In DNA, the CDR3 is TGTGCCAGCAGCTTAGCGCCTAGCGGGAGGGCCGGCGGGGAGCTGTTTTTT. Translated: CASSLAPSGRAGGELFF. Based on the CDR3 plus reference TRBV7-6 and TRBJ2-2, the full variable domain is GAGVSQSPRYKVTKRGQDVALRCDPISGHVSLYWYRQALGQGPEFLTYFNYEAQQDKSGLPNDRFSAERPEGSISTLTIQRTEQRDSAMYRCASSLAPSGRAGGELFFGEGSRLTVL.

This rearrangement joins TRBV7-6 to TRBJ1-1, with no clear D. Germline loops: CDR1 SGHVS, CDR2 FNYEAQ. V lost 5 bases to trimming and J lost 0 bases, with 10 bases between them. CDR3 size: 14 residues. The DNA for the CDR3 is TGTGCCAGCAGCCCGAGACGGATGAACACTGAAGCTTTCTTT. Amino acid sequence: CASSPRRMNTEAFF.